This T cell receptor (beta chain) was identified in a study of T cells in Graves' hyperthyroidism and ophthalmopathy. Amplification of TCR beta CDR3 regions was performed using RNA transcripts as template. Researchers ran a first-round RT-PCR on the TCR CDR3 using the HTBI primer set. From the multiplex PCR reads, TCRdb called clonotypes with MiXCR, one entry per CDR3 protein. The sample lists roughly 660,000 distinct CDR3 sequences, approximately 15% occurring once. This clonotype was observed a handful of times. Per germline, CDR1 GTSNPN and CDR2 SVGIG (reference sequence). The length of the CDR3 is 12 residues. Deletions cut 2 bases from V and 2 bases from J, with 6 bases between.

The genes are TRBV30 and TRBJ2-5, with D hard to call. Sequenced sample: blood. The sequence came from a man aged 45 to 65 with Graves' hyperthyroidism. CDR3: CAWSPRQETQYF. The DNA for the CDR3 is TGTGCCTGGAGTCCCCGGCAAGAGACCCAGTACTTC. The full variable domain, in which reference TRBV30 and TRBJ2-5 provide the parts outside the CDR3, is SQTIHQWPATLVQPVGSPLSLECTVEGTSNPNLYWYRQAAGRGLQLLFYSVGIGQISSEVPQNLSASRPQDRQFILSSKKLLLSDSGFYLCAWSPRQETQYFGPGTRLLVL.